This section outlines one T cell receptor (beta chain) sequence together with its context. Its antigen is currently unknown. V shed 5 bases, J shed 1 base, and the junction held 7 bases outside the gene matches. This CDR3 has 16 amino acids. Germline CDR1 is SGHAT and CDR2 is FQDESV (reference sequence). Use of 60 Vbeta and 13 Jbeta primers characterized the PCR. The data were produced by immunoSEQ multiplex PCR, yet TCRdb's version contains in-frame clones alone and is incomplete. This table holds about 94,000 clones, approximately 76% found once. This sample is drawn from a study of cytomegalovirus exposure and HLA in healthy donors. Study results and caveats: The authors reported that TCR beta sequences could predict HLA-A and HLA-B alleles. These predictions were accurate for most subjects in the first cohort. Common viral pathogens seemed, in a later analysis, to connect with several of the most significant clusters. A later analysis showed HLA-associated TCR beta chains outstripping equally common others in clonal expansion. Another analysis was done later, and it associated roughly 15,000 TCR beta sequences with HLA alleles at 0.05 false discovery rate.

This chain joins TRBV11-1 and TRBJ1-2; 10 bases map to TRBD1. Sequenced: PBMCs. This TCR was sampled from a man between 40 and 49 years old in good health and CMV-seropositive. The CDR3 loop is CASSRLGQGSNYGYTF. CDR3 in DNA: TGTGCCAGCAGCCGTCTGGGACAGGGGAGTAACTATGGCTACACCTTC.